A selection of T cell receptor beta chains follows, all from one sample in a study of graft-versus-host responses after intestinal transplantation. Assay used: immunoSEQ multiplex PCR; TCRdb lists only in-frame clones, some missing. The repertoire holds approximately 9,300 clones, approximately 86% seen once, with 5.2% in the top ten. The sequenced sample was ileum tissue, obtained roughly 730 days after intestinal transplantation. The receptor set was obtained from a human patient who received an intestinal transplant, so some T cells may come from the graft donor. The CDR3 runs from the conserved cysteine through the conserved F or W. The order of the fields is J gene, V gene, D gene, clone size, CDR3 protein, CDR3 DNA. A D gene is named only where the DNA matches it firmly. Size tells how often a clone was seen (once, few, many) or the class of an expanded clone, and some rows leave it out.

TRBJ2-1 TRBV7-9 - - CASSFENSANNEQFF TGTGCCAGCAGCTTTGAGAATAGCGCGAACAATGAGCAGTTCTTC
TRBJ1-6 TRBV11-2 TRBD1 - CASSQGGSPLHF TGTGCCAGCAGCCAGGGGGGCTCACCCCTCCACTTT
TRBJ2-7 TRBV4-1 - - CASSQDLGYEQYF TGCGCCAGCAGCCAAGATCTGGGCTACGAGCAGTACTTC
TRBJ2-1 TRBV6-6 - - CASSYARSSYNEQFF TGTGCCAGCAGTTACGCCCGGAGCTCCTACAATGAGCAGTTCTTC
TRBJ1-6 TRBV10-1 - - CASSDSLRSPLHF TGCGCCAGCAGTGACAGTTTACGGTCACCCCTCCACTTT
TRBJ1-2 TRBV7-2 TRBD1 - CASSPGQGTGGGYTF TGTGCCAGCAGCCCAGGACAGGGAACGGGCGGTGGCTACACCTTC
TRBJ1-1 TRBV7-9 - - CASSLERTATEAFF TGTGCCAGCAGCTTAGAGAGGACAGCGACTGAAGCTTTCTTT
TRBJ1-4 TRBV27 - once CASKTSPRLDGNEKLFF TGTGCCAGCAAGACAAGCCCCAGATTAGATGGTAATGAAAAACTGTTTTTT
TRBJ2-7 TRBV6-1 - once CASRPTRDRAYEQYF TGTGCCAGCAGACCTACCCGGGACCGCGCCTACGAGCAGTACTTC
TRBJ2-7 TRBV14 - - CASSQIARQDHPYEQYF TGTGCCAGCAGCCAAATCGCCCGACAGGACCACCCCTACGAGCAGTACTTC
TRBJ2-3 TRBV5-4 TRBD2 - CASSPGTSGRAISPQF TGTGCCAGCAGCCCCGGGACTAGCGGGAGGGCCATCTCCCCCCAATTT
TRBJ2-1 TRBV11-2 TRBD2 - CASSLRGLAPYNEQFF TGTGCCAGCAGCTTACGTGGACTAGCGCCGTACAATGAGCAGTTCTTC
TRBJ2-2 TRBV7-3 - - CASSATNTGELFF TGTGCCAGCAGCGCTACCAACACCGGGGAGCTGTTTTTT
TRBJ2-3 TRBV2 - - CAIKQGSSTDTQYF TGTGCCATTAAACAAGGGTCTAGCACAGATACGCAGTATTTT
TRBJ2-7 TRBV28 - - CASSLGWSSYEQYF TGTGCCAGCAGTTTAGGGTGGAGCTCCTACGAGCAGTACTTC
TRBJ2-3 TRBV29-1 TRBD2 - CSPTPGGPGDTQYF TGCAGCCCGACCCCGGGAGGGCCCGGAGATACGCAGTATTTT
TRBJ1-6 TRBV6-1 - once CASSRQDYNSPLHF TGTGCCAGCAGCCGACAGGACTATAATTCACCCCTCCACTTT
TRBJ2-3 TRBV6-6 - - CASSYYLGDTQYF TGTGCCAGCAGTTACTATTTGGGAGATACGCAGTATTTT
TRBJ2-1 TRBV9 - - CASSLLPGQQFF TGTGCCAGCAGCCTCCTCCCGGGACAGCAGTTCTTC
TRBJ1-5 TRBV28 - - CASSPLSNQPQHF TGTGCCAGCAGTCCCCTCAGCAATCAGCCCCAGCATTTT
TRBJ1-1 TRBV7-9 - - CASSPRQDTEAFF TGTGCCAGCAGCCCCCGACAGGACACTGAAGCTTTCTTT
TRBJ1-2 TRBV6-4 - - CASSDGGYGYTF TGTGCCAGCAGTGACGGGGGCTATGGCTACACCTTC
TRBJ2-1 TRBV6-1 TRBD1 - CASSTETGWDEQFF TGTGCCAGCAGCACCGAGACAGGGTGGGATGAGCAGTTCTTC
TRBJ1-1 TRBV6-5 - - CASSYFEGIGAFF TGTGCCAGCAGTTACTTTGAGGGCATTGGAGCTTTCTTT
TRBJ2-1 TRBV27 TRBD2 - CASSPTSGVDNEQFF TGTGCCAGCAGTCCCACTAGCGGGGTCGACAATGAGCAGTTCTTC
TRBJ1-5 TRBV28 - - CASSFWDNNQPQHF TGTGCCAGCAGTTTTTGGGACAACAATCAGCCCCAGCATTTT
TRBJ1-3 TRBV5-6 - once CASSLYGGQYVENTIYF TGTGCCAGCAGCTTGTATGGGGGCCAGTACGTTGAAAACACCATATATTTT
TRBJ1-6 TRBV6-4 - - CASSDPLTGRNSPLHF TGTGCCAGCAGTGACCCGTTAACAGGGCGGAATTCACCCCTCCACTTT
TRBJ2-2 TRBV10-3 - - CAISDTLEATGELFF TGTGCCATCAGTGACACTTTAGAGGCGACCGGGGAGCTGTTTTTT
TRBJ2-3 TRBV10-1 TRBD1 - CASSSGTGVDTQYF TGCGCCAGCTCCTCCGGGACAGGGGTGGATACGCAGTATTTT
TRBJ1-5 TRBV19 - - CASKGQGNQPQHF TGTGCCAGTAAGGGGCAGGGCAATCAGCCCCAGCATTTT
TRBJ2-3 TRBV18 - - CASSPQSSTDTQYF TGTGCCAGCTCACCACAATCCAGCACCGATACGCAGTATTTT
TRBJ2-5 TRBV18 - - CASSPQETQYF TGTGCCAGCTCACCCCAAGAGACCCAGTACTTC
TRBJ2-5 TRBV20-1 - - CSAPISETQYF TGCAGTGCCCCAATTAGCGAGACCCAGTACTTC
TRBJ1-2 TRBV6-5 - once CASGQGFYGYTF TGTGCCAGCGGTCAGGGCTTCTATGGCTACACCTTC
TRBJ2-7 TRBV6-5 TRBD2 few CASSYGGGTYEQYF TGTGCCAGCAGTTACGGGGGGGGGACCTACGAGCAGTACTTC
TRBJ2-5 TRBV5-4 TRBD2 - CASSPQLAGGRETQYF TGTGCCAGCAGCCCCCAACTAGCGGGAGGGCGTGAGACCCAGTACTTC
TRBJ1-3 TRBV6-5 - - CASLHSGNTIYF TGTGCCAGCCTCCACTCTGGAAACACCATATATTTT
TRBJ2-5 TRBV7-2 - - CASSLVGSQETQYF TGTGCCAGCAGCTTAGTAGGCAGCCAAGAGACCCAGTACTTC
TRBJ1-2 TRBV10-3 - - CAISETGYGYTF TGTGCCATCAGTGAGACGGGTTATGGCTACACCTTC
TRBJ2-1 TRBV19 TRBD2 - CASSIEGRGAGNEQFF TGTGCCAGTAGTATAGAGGGGAGGGGTGCGGGCAATGAGCAGTTCTTC
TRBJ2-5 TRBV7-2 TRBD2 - CASHRTSGVETQYF TGTGCCAGCCATAGGACTAGCGGGGTTGAGACCCAGTACTTC
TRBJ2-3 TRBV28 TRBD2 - CASGRGGADTQYF TGTGCCTCGGGGCGGGGGGGAGCAGATACGCAGTATTTT
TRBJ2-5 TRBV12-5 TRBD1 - CASGLSSTGLETQYF TGTGCTAGTGGTTTGTCCTCGACAGGGCTGGAGACCCAGTACTTC
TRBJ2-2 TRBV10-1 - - CASKSGTGTGELFF TGCGCCAGCAAATCCGGGACGGGGACCGGGGAGCTGTTTTTT
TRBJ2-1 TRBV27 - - CASSLFGRHNEQFF TGTGCCAGCAGCCTTTTCGGACGGCACAATGAGCAGTTCTTC
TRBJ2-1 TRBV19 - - CASSSTGFDEQFF TGTGCCAGTAGTAGCACAGGGTTTGATGAGCAGTTCTTC
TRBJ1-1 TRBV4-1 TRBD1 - CASSTVPGDRDMNTEAFF TGCGCCAGCAGCACAGTCCCGGGGGACAGGGACATGAACACTGAAGCTTTCTTT
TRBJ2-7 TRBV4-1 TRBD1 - CASSGAAGQGAYEQYF TGCGCCAGCAGCGGAGCCGCCGGGCAGGGGGCCTACGAGCAGTACTTC
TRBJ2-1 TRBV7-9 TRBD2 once CASSLGGLAVYNEQFF TGTGCCAGCAGCTTAGGCGGACTAGCGGTCTACAATGAGCAGTTCTTC
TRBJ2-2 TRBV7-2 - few CASSLHGPGELFF TGTGCCAGCAGCTTACATGGCCCCGGGGAGCTGTTTTTT
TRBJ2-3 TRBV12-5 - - CASGLGASGVSTTDTQYF TGTGCTAGTGGTTTGGGGGCAAGCGGAGTCTCTACCACAGATACGCAGTATTTT
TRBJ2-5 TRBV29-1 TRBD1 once CSVTDAQGVWETQYF TGCAGCGTCACGGACGCACAGGGGGTTTGGGAGACCCAGTACTTC
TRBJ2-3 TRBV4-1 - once CASSQASSVGTDTQYF TGCGCCAGCAGCCAAGCTTCTAGCGTCGGCACAGATACGCAGTATTTT